What follows are 16 T cell receptor beta chains derived from one specimen sequenced in a study of blood T cell repertoires in COVID-19. Generated by immunoSEQ multiplex PCR, the TCRdb table keeps only in-frame clones and is missing some. The sample lists more than 300,000 clones; roughly 90% were seen once. The sequencing input was PBMCs or T cells enriched from blood (not recorded which). The source of these receptors is a woman under 40 who had recovered from COVID-19.

This clone was seen a few times. CDR3: CASSAFTGHVAYGYTF. For the CDR3, the DNA is TGTGCCAGCAGTGCGTTTACAGGGCATGTAGCCTATGGCTACACCTTC. The chain combines TRBV27 with TRBJ1-2; tentatively, D is TRBD1 (6 bases). CDR1 MNHEY and CDR2 SMNVEV come from the germline V gene (reference sequence). CDR3 length: 16 amino acids. Trimming left V 5 bases short and J 4 bases short, with 20 bases between.

Points on this clone: Other DNA sequences in this specimen translate into the identical CDR3. The rearrangement links TRBV11-2 to TRBJ1-1, with a possible D match to TRBD1 (5 bases). This CDR3 is 14 amino acids long. V shed 1 base and J shed 1 base, with 7 bases lying between them. The germline CDR1 and CDR2 sequences are SGHAT and FQNNGV. The DNA for the CDR3 is TGTGCCAGCAGCTTAGGAACAGGGAACACTGAAGCTTTCTTT. This sequence encodes CASSLGTGNTEAFF.

The rearrangement links TRBV6-5 to TRBJ1-1, with TRBD1 identical over 7 bases. V shed 6 bases, J shed 4 bases, and the junction held 5 bases outside the gene matches. Germline lookup yields CDR1 MNHEY and CDR2 SVGAGI. The CDR3 consists of 13 residues. The CDR3 DNA reads TGTGCCAGCAGCCAAACAGGGGCCACTGAAGCTTTCTTT. Protein sequence: CASSQTGATEAFF.

V usage is TRBV15 and J usage is TRBJ1-4; 7 bases map to TRBD1. This CDR3 comprises 17 residues. Germline V CDR1 and CDR2: LNHNV, YYDKDF (reference sequence). J was trimmed by 5 bases and V by 0 bases; bases with no gene match: 9. The CDR3 DNA is TGTGCCACCAGCAGAGATCCCCCGCAGGGGGGAAATGAAAAACTGTTTTTT. Translation gives CATSRDPPQGGNEKLFF.

Note on this clone: This same CDR3 is encoded by further DNA sequences in the sample. The chain is built from TRBV5-5 and TRBJ1-1; TRBD1 agrees at 8 bases. The V segment lost 0 bases and the J segment 4 bases; nucleotides outside the gene matches: 5. This CDR3 spans 15 amino acids. CDR1 and CDR2 (germline): SGHKS, YYEKEE (reference sequence). This CDR3 is CASSLAGQGGTEAFF. CDR3 nucleotide sequence: TGTGCCAGCAGCTTGGCCGGACAGGGTGGCACTGAAGCTTTCTTT.

The genes are TRBV4-1 and TRBJ2-3; TRBD2 matches at 13 bases. Germline values: CDR1 MGHRA, CDR2 YSYEKL. The CDR3 is made up of 17 amino acids. The V segment lost 2 bases and the J segment 4 bases; nucleotides outside the gene matches: 6. This CDR3 reads CASSQPLLAGGSDTQYF. CDR3 bases: TGCGCCAGCAGCCAACCCTTACTAGCGGGGGGGTCAGATACGCAGTATTTT.

In its sample, this clone was seen once. This chain connects TRBV4-3 to TRBJ1-2, with a possible D match to TRBD1 (6 bases). V was cut by 2 bases and J by 0 bases, with 13 bases left in between. Germline V gene data show CDR1 as LGHNA and CDR2 as YSLEER. The CDR3 contains 16 residues. CDR3 sequence (DNA): TGCGCCAGCAGCCAATTCCGGGACACCTCTAACTATGGCTACACCTTC. This gives the protein CASSQFRDTSNYGYTF.

The rearrangement uses TRBV7-3 and TRBJ2-7; 8 bases fit TRBD1. Germline V gene data show CDR1 as SGHTA and CDR2 as FQGTGA. The ends lost 8 bases at V and 3 bases at J; junction bases unmatched: 6. This CDR3 contains 13 residues. The CDR3 sequence: CASGTGLNYEQYF. The CDR3 DNA sequence: TGTGCCAGCGGGACAGGCTTAAACTACGAGCAGTACTTC. Together with reference TRBV7-3 and TRBJ2-7, the CDR3 gives the full variable domain: GAGVSQTPSNKVTEKGKYVELRCDPISGHTALYWYRQSLGQGPEFLIYFQGTGAADDSGLPNDRFFAVRPEGSVSTLKIQRTERGDSAVYLCASGTGLNYEQYFGPGTRLTVT.

The chain joins TRBV7-2 to TRBJ2-1, with 9 bases lining up with TRBD2. Germline CDR1 and CDR2: SGHTA and FQGNSA. The CDR3 contains 16 residues. V lost 2 bases, J lost 0 bases, and 2 bases stayed unmatched. The CDR3 coding sequence is TGTGCCAGCAGCTTAAATAGCGGGAGCTCCTACAATGAGCAGTTCTTC. Its protein is CASSLNSGSSYNEQFF.

The rearrangement links TRBV5-1 to TRBJ2-2; weak D call: TRBD1 (6 bases). The germline gives CDR1 SGHRS, CDR2 YFSETQ. V was shortened by 0 bases and J by 4 bases, with 16 bases between the two germline ends. CDR3 length equals 17 residues. CDR3 sequence: CASSLVGAGPGTGELFF. The CDR3, as DNA: TGCGCCAGCAGCTTGGTGGGGGCCGGGCCTGGCACCGGGGAGCTGTTTTTT.

The V and J genes are TRBV29-1 and TRBJ2-7; D is undetermined. The CDR3 covers 11 residues. Per the germline V gene, CDR1 is SQVTM and CDR2 is ANQGSEA. V was cut by 5 bases and J by 3 bases, with 8 bases left in between. CDR3 bases: TGCAGCGTTCGTGAGAACTACGAGCAGTACTTC. Translated, it gives CSVRENYEQYF.

The gene calls are TRBV7-3 and TRBJ2-2, with D hard to call. The CDR3 contains 13 residues. The germline CDR1 and CDR2 sequences are SGHTA and FQGTGA. V was trimmed by 5 bases and J by 3 bases, leaving 7 bases between them. The CDR3 coding sequence is TGTGCCAGCAGCCCCCGGGACACCGGGGAGCTGTTTTTT. Its translation: CASSPRDTGELFF. Filled out from reference TRBV7-3 and TRBJ2-2, the complete variable domain reads GAGVSQTPSNKVTEKGKYVELRCDPISGHTALYWYRQSLGQGPEFLIYFQGTGAADDSGLPNDRFFAVRPEGSVSTLKIQRTERGDSAVYLCASSPRDTGELFFGEGSRLTVL.

The J gene is TRBJ1-2, the V gene TRBV28, with D uncertain. Germline loops: CDR1 MDHEN, CDR2 SYDVKM. The V gene lost 2 bases and the J gene lost 8 bases, with 15 bases spanning the gap. The CDR3 totals 14 residues. The CDR3 DNA is TGTGCCAGCAGTTTAGGGCAGAGTTTAGGCGGCTACACCTTC. Amino acid sequence: CASSLGQSLGGYTF.

V and J are TRBV9 and TRBJ2-3, with a tentative D call TRBD1 (6 bases). V lost 0 bases and J 0 bases, leaving 11 bases between the germline ends. CDR1 and CDR2 from the germline V gene are SGDLS and YYNGEE. The CDR3 sequence is 16 residues long. This CDR3 reads CASSVAMGASTDTQYF. CDR3 coding DNA: TGTGCCAGCAGCGTAGCTATGGGGGCCAGCACAGATACGCAGTATTTT.

The J gene is TRBJ1-1, the V gene TRBV5-1; D is unclear. V shed 5 bases and J shed 0 bases, with 17 bases lying between them. The CDR3 extends over 16 amino acids. CDR1 and CDR2 (germline): SGHRS, YFSETQ. CDR3 sequence (DNA): TGCGCCAGCAGACTGGGTCGGAGTGGAATGAACACTGAAGCTTTCTTT. It is translated as CASRLGRSGMNTEAFF.

The chain links TRBV27 to TRBJ1-2; 7 bases agree with TRBD1. J lost 2 bases, V lost 1 base, and 7 bases had no gene match. This CDR3 has 16 residues. Looked up from germline, CDR1 is MNHEY and CDR2 is SMNVEV (reference sequence). CDR3: CASSLFGTGANYGYTF. Here the CDR3 DNA reads TGTGCCAGCAGTTTATTTGGAACAGGGGCCAACTATGGCTACACCTTC.